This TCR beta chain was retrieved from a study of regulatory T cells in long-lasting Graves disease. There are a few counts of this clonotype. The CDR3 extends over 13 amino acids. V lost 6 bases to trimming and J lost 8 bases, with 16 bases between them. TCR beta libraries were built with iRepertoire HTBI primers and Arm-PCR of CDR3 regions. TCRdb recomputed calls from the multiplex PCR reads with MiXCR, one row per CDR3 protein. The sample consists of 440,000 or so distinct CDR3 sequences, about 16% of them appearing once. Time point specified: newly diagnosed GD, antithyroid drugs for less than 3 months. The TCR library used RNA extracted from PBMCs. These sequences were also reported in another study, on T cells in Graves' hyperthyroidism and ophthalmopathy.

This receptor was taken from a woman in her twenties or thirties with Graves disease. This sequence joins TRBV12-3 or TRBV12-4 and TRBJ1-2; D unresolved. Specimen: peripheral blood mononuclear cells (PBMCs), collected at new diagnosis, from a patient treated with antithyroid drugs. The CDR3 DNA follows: TGTGCCAGCAGCCCCATTGTTACGGGGGGCTACACCTTC. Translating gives CASSPIVTGGYTF.